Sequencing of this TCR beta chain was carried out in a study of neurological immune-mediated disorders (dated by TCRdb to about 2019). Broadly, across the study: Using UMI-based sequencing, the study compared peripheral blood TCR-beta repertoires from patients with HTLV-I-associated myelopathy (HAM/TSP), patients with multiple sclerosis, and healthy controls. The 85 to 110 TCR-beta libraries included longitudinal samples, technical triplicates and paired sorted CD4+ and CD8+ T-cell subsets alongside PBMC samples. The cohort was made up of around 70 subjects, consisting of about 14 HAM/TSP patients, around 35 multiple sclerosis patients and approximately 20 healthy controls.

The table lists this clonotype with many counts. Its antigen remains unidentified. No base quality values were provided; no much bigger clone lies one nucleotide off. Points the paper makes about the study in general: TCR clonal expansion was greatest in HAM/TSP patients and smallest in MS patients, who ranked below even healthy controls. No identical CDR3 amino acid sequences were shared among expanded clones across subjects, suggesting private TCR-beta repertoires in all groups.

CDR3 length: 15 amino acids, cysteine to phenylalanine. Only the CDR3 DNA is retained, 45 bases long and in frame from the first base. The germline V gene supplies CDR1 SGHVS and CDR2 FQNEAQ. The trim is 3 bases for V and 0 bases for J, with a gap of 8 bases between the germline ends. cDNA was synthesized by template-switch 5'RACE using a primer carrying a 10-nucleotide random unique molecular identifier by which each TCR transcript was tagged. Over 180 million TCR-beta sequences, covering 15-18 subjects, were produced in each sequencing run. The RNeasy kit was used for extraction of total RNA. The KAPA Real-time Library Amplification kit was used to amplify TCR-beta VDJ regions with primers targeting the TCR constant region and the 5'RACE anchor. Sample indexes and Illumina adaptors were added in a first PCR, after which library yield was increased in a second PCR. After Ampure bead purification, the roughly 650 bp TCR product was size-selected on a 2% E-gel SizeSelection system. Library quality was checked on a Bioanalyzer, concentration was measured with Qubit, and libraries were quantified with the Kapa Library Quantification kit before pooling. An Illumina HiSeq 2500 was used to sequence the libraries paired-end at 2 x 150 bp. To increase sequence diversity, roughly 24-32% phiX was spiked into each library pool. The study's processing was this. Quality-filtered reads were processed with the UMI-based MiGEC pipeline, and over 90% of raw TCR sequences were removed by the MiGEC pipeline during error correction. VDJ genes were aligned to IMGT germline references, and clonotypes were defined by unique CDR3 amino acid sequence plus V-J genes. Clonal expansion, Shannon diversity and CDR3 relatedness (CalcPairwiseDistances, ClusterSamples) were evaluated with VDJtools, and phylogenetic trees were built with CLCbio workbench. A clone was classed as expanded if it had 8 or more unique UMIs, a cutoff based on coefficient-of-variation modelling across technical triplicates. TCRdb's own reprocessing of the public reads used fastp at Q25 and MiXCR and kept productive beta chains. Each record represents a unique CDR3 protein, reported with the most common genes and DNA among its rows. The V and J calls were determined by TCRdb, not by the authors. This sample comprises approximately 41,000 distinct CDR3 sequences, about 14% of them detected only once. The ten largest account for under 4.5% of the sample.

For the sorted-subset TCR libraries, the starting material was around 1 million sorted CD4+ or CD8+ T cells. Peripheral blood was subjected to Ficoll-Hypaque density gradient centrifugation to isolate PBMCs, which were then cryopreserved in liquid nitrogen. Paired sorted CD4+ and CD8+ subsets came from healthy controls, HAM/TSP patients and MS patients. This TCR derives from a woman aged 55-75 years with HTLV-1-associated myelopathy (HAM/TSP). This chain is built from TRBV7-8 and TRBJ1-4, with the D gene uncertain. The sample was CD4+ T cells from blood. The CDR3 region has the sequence CASSFRPATNEKLFF. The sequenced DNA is TGTGCCAGCAGCTTCCGTCCGGCAACTAATGAAAAACTGTTTTTT.